This T cell receptor beta chain emerged from a study of cytomegalovirus exposure and HLA in healthy donors (dated by TCRdb to about 2017). At the level of the whole study: An earlier analysis of approximately 600 of the donors reported about 250 Gb of sequence data and some 120 million unique TCR beta sequences from approximately 180 million T cells. Roughly 310 gigabases of sequencing data and approximately 85 million unique TCR sequences were included in an early release covering about 700 HLA-typed donors. Of the approximately 400 genotyped donors, 65% to 90% fell in the genetic ancestry cluster associated with self-reported Caucasian donors. The study aimed to test whether signatures of past pathogen exposure could be identified by cataloging public T cell receptors. The T cell repertoires of under 700 subjects were profiled by immunosequencing and related to cytomegalovirus serostatus. In addition to the first cohort of about 650 subjects, a separate validation cohort of 120 different subjects was used. To predict cytomegalovirus infection status, the study brought together high-throughput TCR immunosequencing, statistical association of individual TCRs with disease status, and machine learning. To study patterns of TCR occurrence, a later analysis re-analyzed previously published TCR beta repertoires from 600 to 750 donors and added high-resolution HLA genotyping. Rather than using new phenotypic data, the later analysis identified candidate immune exposures from TCR beta sequences and from how often those sequences occurred across donors. To decide whether each TCR beta V gene segment behaved as functional or pseudogenic, an earlier analysis of approximately 620 of the donors relied on high-throughput TCR beta sequencing. Donor age, sex, ethnicity and CMV serostatus were compiled alongside the repertoire data. A later genetic analysis took genome-wide SNP genotypes for about 55% of the roughly 670 donors and used that subset as a discovery cohort. All discovery cohort repertoires had been generated using a single sequencing platform. Class I and class II HLA loci were covered by the typing at four-digit resolution. The number of donors typed differed by locus, with 629-630 for A, B, C, DRB1 and DQB1, roughly 550 for DQA1, nearly 610 for DPA1, and approximately 470 for DPB1. Five DR-DQ haplotypes were handled as single units for association and clustering, since linkage in the cohort was strong. Among roughly 400 genotyped donors of the cohort, an average of roughly 240,000 unique TCR beta nucleotide sequences were sequenced per donor, 15% to 20% of them non-productive. The paper's findings and limits, for the study overall: An earlier analysis of approximately 600 of the donors showed that most TCR beta V segments appeared in productive rearrangements either about 87% or about 30% of the time, which broadly matched IMGT annotations. Some IMGT-functional V segments, including TRBV6-2 and TRBV6-3, could not be told apart with the 87-base-pair reads, so those segments were excluded. Three of the identified cytomegalovirus-associated TCR beta chains were confirmed in vitro to be specific for cytomegalovirus antigens. The classifier was reported to diagnose cytomegalovirus status with high specificity and sensitivity in both the original cohort and the validation cohort. In a later analysis, TCR association rates were found to vary across HLA loci, with the most associated TCRs seen for DRB1 alleles and the fewest for HLA-C alleles. Most CMV-associated TCR beta chains appeared to be HLA-restricted in a later analysis, and the HLA associations seemed to be driven largely by CMV exposure. A further reported finding was that TCR beta sequences accurately predicted the HLA-A and HLA-B alleles for most subjects in the first cohort. A cluster of highly shared sequence variants was judged likely to be a technical artifact of the sequencing pipeline. Correlated functional status among segregating V segments might be attributable to linkage disequilibrium, but an unknown experimental factor could not be ruled out. The authors suggested that the approach could potentially be extended to other disease states and immunological phenotypes. About 17 rarely observed V segments, including chromosome 9 orphons, were excluded from the earlier analysis of approximately 600 of the donors because counts were too low. Only TCR beta chains were sequenced in this cohort, and the absence of alpha or paired-chain data limited detectable features. While some public TCRs were present in many individuals, most TCR sequences turned up only very rarely across donors. The study listed 150 to 200 TCR beta chains as associated with cytomegalovirus. Presence/absence analyses assumed roughly uniform sequencing depth across donors, an assumption that may not hold. HLA typing was unavailable for some donors at each locus, so association tests used only the typed subset. When HLA alleles, especially DR and DQ, strongly co-occurred, TCR associations were difficult to assign to individual alleles. Immune exposure information for the cohort was limited to CMV serostatus. V-gene and J-gene trimming of TCR beta chains was associated with a missense DCLRE1C variant in a later genetic analysis, and the association was replicated in an independent cohort. A later analysis reported that several top co-occurrence clusters appeared linked to parvovirus B19, influenza, CMV and Epstein-Barr virus. Specific HLA alleles were associated with 16,951 TCR beta sequences at a false discovery rate of 0.05 in a later analysis. Compared with equally common non-associated chains, HLA-associated TCR beta chains in a later analysis were more clonally expanded and had lower generation probabilities. In a later genetic analysis, fewer N-insertions in productive TCRs were reported among donors in an Asian-associated ancestry cluster than the approximately 670-donor mean.

The germline ends are 15 bases apart after V is trimmed by 0 bases and J by 3 bases. The cysteine opens and the phenylalanine closes a CDR3 of 16 amino acids. The kept DNA is CDR3 alone, 48 bases in frame from the first base. CDR1 and CDR2 (MGHRA, YSYEKL) derive from the germline V gene. The cohort comprised hundreds of healthy bone marrow donors. At the time of sampling, all cohort members were nominally healthy, though unrecorded immune exposures were likely present. The donor was CMV seronegative and was included in the group of several hundred seronegative cohort members. Each donor provided a peripheral blood sample, and peripheral blood mononuclear cells were used for TCR beta sequencing. The Qiagen DNeasy Blood Extraction Kit was used to extract genomic DNA from the blood cell samples. About this clone itself: The antigen this receptor binds is unknown. No base qualities exist here, and no much larger clone lies one base off it.

Library construction relied on the immunoSEQ multiplex PCR assay. The multiplex PCR relied on a mix of 60 forward primers for TCR Vbeta segments and 13 reverse primers for TCR Jbeta segments. The CDR3 region of rearranged TCR beta genes was amplified from genomic DNA with a multiplex PCR assay. The amplified TCR beta libraries were sequenced on the Illumina HiSeq System as 87-base-pair reads. In the paper's pipeline: In a later analysis, some 80 million unique TCR beta chains were counted across the 666 repertoires, and around 10 million of these chains were shared by at least two donors. Raw reads were error-corrected and collapsed into unique sequences with a nearest-neighbor algorithm that merged closely related sequences to remove PCR and sequencing errors. To assign V, D and J gene segments, CDR3 sequences were aligned to IMGT reference sequences. Each retained sequence needed at least a six-nucleotide match to both a V gene segment and a J gene segment. A rearrangement counted as productive if the CDR3 had no stop codons and remained in frame with V and J, and every other rearrangement counted as non-productive. Following IMGT convention, CDR3 was defined as the stretch from the second conserved V-encoded cysteine up to the conserved J-encoded phenylalanine. Sequences without an unambiguous match to a single V gene segment were excluded from the earlier analysis of about 630 of the donors. An earlier analysis of fewer than 750 of the donors called V segments functional above 56.7% productive rearrangements and segregating when the between-donor standard deviation exceeded 5%. A statistical classification framework was built to diagnose cytomegalovirus status from the catalog of TCR beta chain sequences. In a later analysis, V and J genes were assigned by comparing TCR nucleotide sequences against IMGT/GENE-DB human TR gene sequences. Using the TCRdist pipeline, a later analysis assigned CDR3 sequences along with most-parsimonious VDJ recombination scenarios. A later analysis defined each TCR beta chain by its CDR3 amino acid sequence plus V-gene family, and excluded reads lacking a unique V-gene family. A later analysis removed 592 highly shared, low-generation-probability nucleotide sequences to deal with suspected cross-contamination and a sequencing artifact. A later analysis calculated a clonal expansion index for each public chain from normalized within-repertoire ranks of inferred template counts. In a later analysis, generation probabilities were computed with a VDJ recombination model fitted to out-of-frame rearrangements, and the resulting probabilities were checked against IGoR. A later analysis scored TCR-TCR, TCR-HLA and TCR-CMV co-occurrence with hypergeometric tests, applying a repertoire-size bias correction to TCR pairs. A later analysis estimated false discovery rates by permuting HLA or CMV assignments 20 times. In a later analysis, co-occurring TCRs were grouped using DBSCAN, and TCRdist sequence similarity was added for clustering within HLA-allele-positive subsets. For co-occurrence clustering, repertoires with fewer than 30,000 or more than 120,000 public chains were excluded, along with roughly 5 repertoires with anomalous nucleotide sharing. The table comes from immuneACCESS by way of TCRdb, which keeps in-frame sequences with V and J called. Part of the clones is missing from these tables; in studies checked, under half for an unresolved V gene and the rest for unknown reasons. V and J calls and clone size come straight from that table; D and trimming were deduced from the DNA. This sample holds more than 65,000 clones; roughly 79% were observed only once. The ten biggest clones cover roughly 6% of the sample.

The chain uses TRBV4-1 and TRBJ2-7; possibly the D gene is TRBD2, per 6 matching bases. Sequenced sample: PBMCs. This TCR came from a female donor in good health and CMV-seronegative. Read as DNA, the sequence is TGCGCCAGCAGCCAAGATAAAGCGGGCAGCTACTACGAGCAGTACTTC. This codes for CASSQDKAGSYYEQYF.